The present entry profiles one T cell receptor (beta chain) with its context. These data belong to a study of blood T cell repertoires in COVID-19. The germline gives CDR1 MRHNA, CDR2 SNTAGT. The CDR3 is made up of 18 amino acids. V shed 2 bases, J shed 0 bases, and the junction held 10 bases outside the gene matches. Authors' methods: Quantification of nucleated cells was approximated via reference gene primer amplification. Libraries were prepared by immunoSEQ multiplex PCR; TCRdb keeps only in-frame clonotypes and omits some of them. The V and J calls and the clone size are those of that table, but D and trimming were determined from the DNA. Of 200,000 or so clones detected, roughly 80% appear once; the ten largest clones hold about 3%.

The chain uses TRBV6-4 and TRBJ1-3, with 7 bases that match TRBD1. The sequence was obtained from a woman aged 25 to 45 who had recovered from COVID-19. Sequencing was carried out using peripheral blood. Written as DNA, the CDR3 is TGTGCCAGCAGTGACCCGAGGACAGGATTGAGCTCTGGAAACACCATATATTTT. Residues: CASSDPRTGLSSGNTIYF.